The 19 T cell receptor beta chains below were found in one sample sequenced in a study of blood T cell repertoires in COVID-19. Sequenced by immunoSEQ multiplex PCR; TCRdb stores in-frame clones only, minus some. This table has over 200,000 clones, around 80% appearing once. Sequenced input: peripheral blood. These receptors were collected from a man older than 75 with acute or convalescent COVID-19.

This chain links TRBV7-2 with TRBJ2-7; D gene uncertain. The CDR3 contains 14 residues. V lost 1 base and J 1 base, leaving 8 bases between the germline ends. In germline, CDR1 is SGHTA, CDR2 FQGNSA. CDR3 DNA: TGTGCCAGCAGCTTAGTATCAGGATCCTACGAGCAGTACTTC. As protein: CASSLVSGSYEQYF.

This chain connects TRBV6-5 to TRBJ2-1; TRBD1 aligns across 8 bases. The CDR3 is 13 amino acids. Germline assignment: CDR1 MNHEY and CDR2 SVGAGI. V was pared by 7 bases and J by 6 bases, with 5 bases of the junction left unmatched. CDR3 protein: CASNDRGSNEQFF. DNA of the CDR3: TGTGCCAGCAACGACAGGGGAAGCAATGAGCAGTTCTTC.

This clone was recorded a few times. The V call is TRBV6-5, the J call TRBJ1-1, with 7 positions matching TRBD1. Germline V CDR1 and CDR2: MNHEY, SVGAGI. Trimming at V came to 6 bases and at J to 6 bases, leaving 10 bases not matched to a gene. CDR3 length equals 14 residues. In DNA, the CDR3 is TGTGCCAGCAGACCGGGACAGCCGGGGGCTGAAGCTTTCTTT. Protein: CASRPGQPGAEAFF.

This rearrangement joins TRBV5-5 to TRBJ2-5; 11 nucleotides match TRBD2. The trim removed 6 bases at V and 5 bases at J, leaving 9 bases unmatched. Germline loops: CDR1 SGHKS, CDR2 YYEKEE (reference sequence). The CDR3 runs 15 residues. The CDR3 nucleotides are TGTGCCAGCATCGTTAGCGGGAGGGCCGGGGAGACCCAGTACTTC. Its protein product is CASIVSGRAGETQYF.

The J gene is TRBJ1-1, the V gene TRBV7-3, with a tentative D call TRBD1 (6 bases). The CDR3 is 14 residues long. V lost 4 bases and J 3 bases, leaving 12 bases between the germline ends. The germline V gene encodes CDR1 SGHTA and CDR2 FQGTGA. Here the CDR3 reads CASSWGQRDTEAFF. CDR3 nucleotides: TGTGCCAGCAGCTGGGGACAACGGGACACTGAAGCTTTCTTT.

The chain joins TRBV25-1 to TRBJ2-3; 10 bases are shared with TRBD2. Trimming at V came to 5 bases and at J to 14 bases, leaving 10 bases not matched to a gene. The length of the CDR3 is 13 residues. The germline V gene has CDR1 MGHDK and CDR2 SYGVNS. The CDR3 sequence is CASSSASGGGGYF. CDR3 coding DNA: TGTGCCAGCAGTTCGGCTAGCGGGGGAGGGGGGTATTTT.

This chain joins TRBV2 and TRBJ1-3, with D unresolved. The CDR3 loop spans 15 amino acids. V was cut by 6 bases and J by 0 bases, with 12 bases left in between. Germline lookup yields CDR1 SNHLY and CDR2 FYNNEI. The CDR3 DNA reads TGTGCCAGCAGCCGGGAGTCAGGCTCTGGAAACACCATATATTTT. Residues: CASSRESGSGNTIYF.

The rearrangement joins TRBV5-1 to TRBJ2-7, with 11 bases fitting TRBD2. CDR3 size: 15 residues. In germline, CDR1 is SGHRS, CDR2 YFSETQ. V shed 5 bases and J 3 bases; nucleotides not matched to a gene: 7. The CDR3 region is CASRQQLAGDYEQYF. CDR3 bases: TGCGCCAGCAGGCAGCAACTAGCGGGAGACTACGAGCAGTACTTC.

The CDR3 DNA is TGCAGCTTCAGGGGGCTGGATGGCTACACCTTC. This codes for CSFRGLDGYTF. The rearrangement uses TRBV29-1 and TRBJ1-2; 8 nucleotides line up with TRBD1. Losses at the gene ends were 8 bases for V and 6 bases for J; bases not matched to a gene: 5. CDR1 is SQVTM and CDR2 is ANQGSEA in the germline V gene. The CDR3 has 11 residues.

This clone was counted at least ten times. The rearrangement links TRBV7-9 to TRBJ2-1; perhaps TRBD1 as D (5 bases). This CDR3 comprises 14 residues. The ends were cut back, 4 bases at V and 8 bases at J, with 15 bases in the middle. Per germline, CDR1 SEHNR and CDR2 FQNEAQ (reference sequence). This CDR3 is CASSSGHQIDEQFF. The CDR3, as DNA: TGTGCCAGCAGCTCCGGACACCAGATCGATGAGCAGTTCTTC.

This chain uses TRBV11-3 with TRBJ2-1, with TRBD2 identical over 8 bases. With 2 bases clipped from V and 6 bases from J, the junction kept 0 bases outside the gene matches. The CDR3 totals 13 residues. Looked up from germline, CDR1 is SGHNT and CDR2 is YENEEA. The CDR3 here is CASSLLAGNEQFF. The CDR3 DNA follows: TGTGCCAGCAGCTTACTAGCGGGCAATGAGCAGTTCTTC.

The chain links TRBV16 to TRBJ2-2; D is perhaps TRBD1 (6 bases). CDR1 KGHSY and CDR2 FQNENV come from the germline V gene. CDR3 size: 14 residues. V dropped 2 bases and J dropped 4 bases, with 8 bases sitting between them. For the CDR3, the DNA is TGTGCCAGCAGCCAAGTACAGGGCACCGGGGAGCTGTTTTTT. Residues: CASSQVQGTGELFF.

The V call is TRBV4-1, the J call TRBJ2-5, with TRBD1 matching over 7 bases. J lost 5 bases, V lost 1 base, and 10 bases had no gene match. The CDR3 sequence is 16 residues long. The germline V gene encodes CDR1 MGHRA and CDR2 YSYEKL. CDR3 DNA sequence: TGCGCCAGCAGCCAAGCCCGGACAGGAGGATCGGAGACCCAGTACTTC. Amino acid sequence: CASSQARTGGSETQYF.

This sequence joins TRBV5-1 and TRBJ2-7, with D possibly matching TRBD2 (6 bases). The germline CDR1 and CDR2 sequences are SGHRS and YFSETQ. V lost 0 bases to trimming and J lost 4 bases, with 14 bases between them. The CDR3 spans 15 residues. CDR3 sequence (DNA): TGCGCCAGCAGCTTGGTGGGCGGGACGATTTACGAGCAGTACTTC. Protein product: CASSLVGGTIYEQYF. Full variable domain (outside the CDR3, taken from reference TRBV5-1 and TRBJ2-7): KAGVTQTPRYLIKTRGQQVTLSCSPISGHRSVSWYQQTPGQGLQFLFEYFSETQRNKGNFPGRFSGRQFSNSRSEMNVSTLELGDSALYLCASSLVGGTIYEQYFGPGTRLTVT.

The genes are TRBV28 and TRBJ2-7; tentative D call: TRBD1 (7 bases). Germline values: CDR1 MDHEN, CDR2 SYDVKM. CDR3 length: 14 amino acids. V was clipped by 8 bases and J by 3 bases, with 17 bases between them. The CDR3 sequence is CASEGGTVHYEQYF. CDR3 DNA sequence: TGTGCCAGCGAAGGCGGGACAGTGCACTACGAGCAGTACTTC. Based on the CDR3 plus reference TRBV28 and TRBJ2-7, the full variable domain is DVKVTQSSRYLVKRTGEKVFLECVQDMDHENMFWYRQDPGLGLRLIYFSYDVKMKEKGDIPEGYSVSREKKERFSLILESASTNQTSMYLCASEGGTVHYEQYFGPGTRLTVT.

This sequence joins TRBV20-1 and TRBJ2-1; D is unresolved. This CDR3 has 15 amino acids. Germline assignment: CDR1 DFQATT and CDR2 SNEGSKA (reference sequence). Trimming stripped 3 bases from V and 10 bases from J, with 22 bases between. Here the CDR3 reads CSASRPKEKRREQFF. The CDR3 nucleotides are TGCAGTGCTAGTAGACCAAAGGAAAAGCGTCGGGAGCAGTTCTTC.

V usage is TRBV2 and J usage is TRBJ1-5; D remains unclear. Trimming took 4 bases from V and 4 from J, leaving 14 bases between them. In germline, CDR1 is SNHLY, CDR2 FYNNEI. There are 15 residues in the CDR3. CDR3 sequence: CASSGGPKNNQPQHF. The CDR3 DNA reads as TGTGCCAGCAGTGGAGGGCCGAAAAATAATCAGCCCCAGCATTTT.

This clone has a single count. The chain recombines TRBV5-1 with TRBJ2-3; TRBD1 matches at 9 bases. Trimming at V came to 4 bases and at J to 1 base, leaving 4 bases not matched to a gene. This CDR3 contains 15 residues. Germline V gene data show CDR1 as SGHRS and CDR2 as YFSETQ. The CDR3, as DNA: TGCGCCAGCAGCGAGGGGGACAGGGGCACAGATACGCAGTATTTT. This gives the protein CASSEGDRGTDTQYF.

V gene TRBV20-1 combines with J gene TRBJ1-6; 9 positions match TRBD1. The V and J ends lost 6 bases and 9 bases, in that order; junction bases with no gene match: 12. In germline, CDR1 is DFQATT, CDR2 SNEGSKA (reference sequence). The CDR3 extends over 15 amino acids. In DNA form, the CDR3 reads TGCAGTGCCAGTGCGGCGGGGACAGGGTCTTCACCCCTCCACTTT. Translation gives CSASAAGTGSSPLHF.